Sequencing of this T cell receptor beta chain was carried out in a study of tumor and adjacent non-tumor tissue in lung cancer. Overall study results and limits: Significantly higher TCR diversity was found in tumor than normal lung. Tumor repertoires had a smaller top 100 clone share than normal lung. Higher tumor TCR diversity was associated with shorter survival.

RNA was extracted from bulk tissue without any cell sorting. Chemotherapy-naive patients with new lung cancer underwent thoracic surgery in China, August–late 2014. The CDR3 is 12 amino acids. Germline V gives CDR1 SQVTM, CDR2 ANQGSEA. Three rounds of nested PCR, following a modified ARM-PCR protocol, produced the TCRbeta library. TCRdb passed the multiplex PCR reads through MiXCR, listing each CDR3 protein once. The table has 60,000 to 85,000 distinct CDR3 sequences, roughly 80% seen once. As concerns this clonotype: No antigen is known for it. Sequence at one end of the junction differs from germline and may be a read error.

The sequencing input was lung tumor tissue. The sequence was collected from a woman aged 50 to 60 with non-small cell lung cancer. The gene calls are TRBV29-1 and TRBJ2-7; possible D gene TRBD1, 5 bases. CDR3 amino acids: CSVGTWGYEQYF. The CDR3 nucleotides read TGCAGCGTTGGGACGTGGGGCTACGAACAGTACTTC.